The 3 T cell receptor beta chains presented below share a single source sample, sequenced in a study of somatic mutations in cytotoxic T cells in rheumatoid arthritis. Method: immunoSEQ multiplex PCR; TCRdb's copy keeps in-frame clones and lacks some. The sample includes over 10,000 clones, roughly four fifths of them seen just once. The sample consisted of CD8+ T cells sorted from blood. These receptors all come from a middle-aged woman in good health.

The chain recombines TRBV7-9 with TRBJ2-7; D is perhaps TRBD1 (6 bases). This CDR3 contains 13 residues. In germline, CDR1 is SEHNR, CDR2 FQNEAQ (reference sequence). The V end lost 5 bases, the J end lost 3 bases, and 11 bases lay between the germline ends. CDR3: CASSPTGNYEQYF. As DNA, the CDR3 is TGTGCCAGCAGCCCTACAGGGAACTACGAGCAGTACTTC.

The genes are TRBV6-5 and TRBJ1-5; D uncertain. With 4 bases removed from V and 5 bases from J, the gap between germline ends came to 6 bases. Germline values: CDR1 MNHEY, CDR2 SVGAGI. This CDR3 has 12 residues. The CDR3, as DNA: TGTGCCAGCAGTTCCCCCGATCAGCCCCAGCATTTT. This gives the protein CASSSPDQPQHF.

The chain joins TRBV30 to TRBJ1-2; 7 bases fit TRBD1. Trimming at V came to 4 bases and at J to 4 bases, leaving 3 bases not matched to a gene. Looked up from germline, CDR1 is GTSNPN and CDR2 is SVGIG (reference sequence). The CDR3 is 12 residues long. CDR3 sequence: CAWKAGGYGYTF. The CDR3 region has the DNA TGTGCCTGGAAGGCAGGGGGCTATGGCTACACCTTC.